This TCR beta chain was found in a study of cytomegalovirus exposure and HLA in healthy donors. Details on this clone: Its antigen is not identified.

The donors gave bone marrow, and they were healthy. Each donor was nominally healthy when sampled (though unrecorded immune exposures were likely). The study's findings and limits: CMV serostatus was the sole immune exposure information available. Association of a missense DCLRE1C variant with TCR beta V- and J-gene trimming was reported in a later analysis.

PCR involved 60 Vbeta and 13 Jbeta primers. Produced via immunoSEQ multiplex PCR; TCRdb's table is partial and in-frame only. Of over 110,000 clones in the sample, 75% to 80% were seen once. V was clipped by 4 bases and J by 0 bases, with 14 bases between them. CDR1 and CDR2 from the germline V gene are SGHKS and YYEKEE (reference sequence). The CDR3 has 15 residues. This chain links TRBV5-5 with TRBJ2-7; D might be TRBD2 (5 bases). The TCR comes from a woman in her late teens or twenties in good health and CMV-seropositive. The sample taken for sequencing was PBMCs. The CDR3 DNA is TGTGCCAGCAGCCCCCACGAGGGTCGCTCCTACGAGCAGTACTTC. It is translated as CASSPHEGRSYEQYF.